This T cell receptor beta chain was sequenced during a study of blood T cell repertoires in COVID-19. Study-level background: Sites in the United States, Italy and Spain provided acute and convalescent COVID-19 samples.

This clone was seen only a few times. The CDR3 is 16 amino acids. Trimming left V 1 base short and J 5 bases short, with 15 bases between. The germline V gene has CDR1 MDHEN and CDR2 SYDVKM. Some clones are missing from TCRdb's copy, which holds only in-frame ones; the method was immunoSEQ multiplex PCR. The sample yields about 170,000 clones, over 75% seen once. In terms of age and location, participants ranged from roughly 18 to 100 years and lived in about two dozen US areas. Cohorts were based on clinical histories the participants reported. This clonotype was sampled from a woman aged 18-29 years who had recovered from COVID-19. The sequencing sample was made of PBMCs or T cells enriched from blood (not recorded which). The rearrangement joins TRBV28 to TRBJ1-5; possibly TRBD1 for D (6 bases). Here the CDR3 DNA reads TGTGCCAGCAGTTTATCCCTTAACAGGGATGATCAGCCCCAGCATTTT. Translation: CASSLSLNRDDQPQHF.